This T cell receptor (beta chain) was documented in a study of shared clonotypes between healthy human individuals. Study-level information: Aged 18 to 49, the donors were two women and three men. The study's findings and limits: A few donors had around 5.5% of their naive CD4 clonotypes in common. Inspection by rarefaction showed sorted-subset sequencing to be incomplete despite large depth.

With regard to this clone: Its cognate antigen is unknown.

Generated by immunoSEQ multiplex PCR, the TCRdb table keeps only in-frame clones and is missing some. The data hold about 2.3 million clones, with around 92% observed a single time. Germline V gives CDR1 SGHRS, CDR2 YFSETQ. This CDR3 has 16 amino acids. With 0 bases removed from V and 0 bases from J, the gap between germline ends came to 12 bases. Sequencing input: naive CD4+ T cells from PBMCs. Sample subset: CD45RA+ positively selected. The sequence was collected from a young man in good health. Some clones in this sample may be carry-over from other donors' samples. The gene calls are TRBV5-1 and TRBJ1-1; TRBD1 is a possible D gene (5 bases). Here the CDR3 DNA reads TGCGCCAGCAGCTTGGCCGTGACAGCGATGAACACTGAAGCTTTCTTT. Protein: CASSLAVTAMNTEAFF.